This T cell receptor beta chain was captured in a study of control samples from healthy donors and cancer patients. Clones were sequenced by immunoSEQ multiplex PCR, and TCRdb holds only the in-frame ones, with some missing. Seen here are approximately 150,000 clones, around 90% observed once, and the top ten hold around 1.6%. CDR1 is LNHNV, CDR2 YYDKDF, per germline (reference sequence). V shed 0 bases and J shed 5 bases, with 13 bases lying between them. This CDR3 comprises 15 residues. The clonotype comes from a man between 18 and 35 years old in good health. Source material: blood. The chain has TRBV15 and TRBJ1-2; D remains unclear. CDR3 residues: CATSRDARVGYGYTF. The CDR3 nucleotides read TGTGCCACCAGCAGAGATGCAAGAGTCGGATATGGCTACACCTTC.